This T cell receptor beta chain was found in a study of long-term antiretroviral therapy in people with HIV. The CDR3 loop spans 14 amino acids. Germline V gene sequence: CDR1 MDHEN, CDR2 SYDVKM. The V and J ends lost 3 bases and 9 bases respectively, with 16 bases between them. The libraries were made with immunoSEQ v3.0 at survey level. This table comes from immunoSEQ multiplex PCR, and its TCRdb copy is limited to in-frame clones, with some not included. The repertoire includes about 15,000 clones, 70% to 90% of them detected once, and approximately 9.1% sits in the top ten. Every specimen held between roughly 1-11 million cryopreserved PBMC. These were thawed and washed before DNA extraction.

The receptor was isolated from a man younger than 35 with HIV. V is TRBV28 and J is TRBJ2-3; weak D call: TRBD2 (5 bases). The sequences come from unsorted PBMCs, collected 0.3 years after starting antiretroviral therapy. CDR3 bases: TGTGCCAGCAGTTTTGGGCAGACTAAGGACACGCAGTATTTT. Protein sequence: CASSFGQTKDTQYF.